This TCR beta chain is from a study of a mutant IDH1 vaccine in newly diagnosed glioma. Across the whole study: First vaccine doses came 4-6 weeks after radiotherapy alone, or with temozolomide cycles. Prior therapy was radiotherapy, temozolomide, or both; most received both. Treated patients were approximately 62% male, roughly 40% female, mean age around 40 years.

This table comes from immunoSEQ multiplex PCR, and its TCRdb copy is limited to in-frame clones, with some not included. The table records about 120,000 clones, about 82% of them present only once. Turning to this clone: The antigen remains undetermined.

Time point defined: week 11, during vaccination. In every dose of vaccine, 300 ug of mutant IDH1 20-mer peptide was given alongside topical imiquimod. New WHO grade 3 or 4 astrocytomas that were IDH1-mutant and ATRX-lost occurred in the donors. This CDR3 region has 11 residues. V dropped 4 bases and J dropped 6 bases, with 7 bases sitting between them. Germline V gives CDR1 SGHTA, CDR2 FQGNSA. This clonotype was obtained from a man aged 35 to 55 with glioma. V is TRBV7-2 and J is TRBJ2-7; D is uncertain. Source: PBMCs, taken from a glioma patient whose treatment included an IDH1 peptide vaccine. CDR3 nucleotides: TGTGCCAGCAGCTCCTTGAGCGAGCAGTACTTC. This codes for CASSSLSEQYF.